This TCR beta chain was captured in a study of blood T cell repertoires in COVID-19. Study information: PBMCs, B-cell-depleted T cells, or T cells provided the cDNA or gDNA that made up the material.

Assay: immunoSEQ multiplex PCR; the TCRdb copy retains only in-frame clones and omits some. This table holds about 200,000 clones, over 75% found once. V lost 6 bases and J lost 6, with 10 bases in between. The CDR3 is made up of 12 amino acids. This clone appeared once. The chain has TRBV12-3 or TRBV12-4 and TRBJ2-3; D is uncertain. The source material was peripheral blood. The clonotype originates from a woman at least 80 years old with acute or convalescent COVID-19. CDR3 protein: CASSYLRDTQYF. CDR3 nucleotides: TGTGCCAGCAGCTACCTTCGGGATACGCAGTATTTT.